The sequence of this T cell receptor (beta chain) was determined in a study of response to subunit inactivated influenza vaccine. Each CDR3 protein gets one entry after TCRdb re-called the RT-PCR reads with MiXCR. The sample yields fewer than 750,000 distinct CDR3 sequences, around 15% seen once. Germline V lookup: CDR1 SGDLS, CDR2 YYNGEE. CDR3 length equals 16 residues. V lost 3 bases to trimming and J lost 5 bases, with 18 bases between them. This clonotype was seen repeatedly, ten times or more. This TCR came from a man over 45 who received an inactivated influenza vaccine. V gene TRBV9 combines with J gene TRBJ2-1; D gene ambiguous. This material consisted of PBMCs from blood, taken 12 days after vaccination. The CDR3 protein is CASSAPTGVSNNEQFF. The CDR3 nucleotides read TGTGCCAGCAGCGCCCCCACTGGCGTCTCGAACAATGAGCAGTTCTTC. Full variable domain (remainder filled in from reference TRBV9 and TRBJ2-1): DSGVTQTPKHLITATGQRVTLRCSPRSGDLSVYWYQQSLDQGLQFLIQYYNGEERAKGNILERFSAQQFPDLHSELNLSSLELGDSALYFCASSAPTGVSNNEQFFGPGTRLTVL.